The T cell receptor beta chain described here comes from a study of shared clonotypes between healthy human individuals. Profiled with immunoSEQ multiplex PCR; TCRdb holds only in-frame clones, not every one. The sample includes over 950,000 clones, around 77% seen only once; the top ten take approximately 0.9%. Trimming left V 6 bases short and J 2 bases short, with 13 bases between. This CDR3 contains 15 residues. Germline CDR1 is MNHEY and CDR2 is SVGAGI. Each sample came from a Caucasian adult donor living in Nashville, Tennessee. This chain links TRBV6-5 with TRBJ2-2; D uncertain. The sequenced sample was memory CD4+ T cells from PBMCs. The subset is: CD45RA-negative fraction. This TCR derives from a man aged 18 to 30 in good health. Some clones in this sample may be carry-over from other donors' samples. This CDR3 reads CASSRVGLNTGELFF. The CDR3 DNA follows: TGTGCCAGCAGCCGGGTGGGGTTAAACACCGGGGAGCTGTTTTTT.